Following are 15 T cell receptor beta chains from one sample sequenced in a study of CD8 T cells in Susac syndrome (dated by TCRdb to the late 2010s). Library method: the immunoSEQ multiplex PCR assay. RNA was extracted with the RNeasy kit and about 0.5 to 1 ug was reverse transcribed using random hexamers. Clones were called with MiXCR by TCRdb after fastp trimmed the public reads at Q25, and only in-frame beta chains were retained. Each record represents a unique CDR3 protein, reported with the most common genes and DNA among its rows. The sample table contains 110,000 or so distinct CDR3 sequences; only one count was recorded for roughly 92% of them. The biggest ten clones account for approximately 0.12% of the sample. Sequencing used CD8+ T cells from PBMCs. All receptors come from a human donor in good health.

The rearrangement uses TRBV14 and TRBJ2-1; perhaps TRBD1 as D (5 bases). V was trimmed by 4 bases and J by 0 bases, leaving 13 bases between them. Germline loops: CDR1 SGHDN, CDR2 FVKESK. This CDR3 is built from 16 residues. The DNA for the CDR3 is TGTGCCAGCAGCCTCAGGGTTACGAGCTCCTACAATGAGCAGTTCTTC. This gives the protein CASSLRVTSSYNEQFF.

The CDR3 sequence is CASSLGQEVYEQYF. CDR3 nucleotides: TGTGCCAGCAGTTTAGGACAGGAGGTCTACGAGCAGTACTTC. This sequence joins TRBV12-3 or TRBV12-4 and TRBJ2-7; the D gene is possibly TRBD1 (6 bases). V gave up 1 base and J gave up 3 bases, with 10 bases separating them. The CDR3 runs to 14 residues.

This sequence joins TRBV20-1 and TRBJ1-1; 10 positions agree with TRBD1. This CDR3 is built from 15 residues. Germline V CDR1 and CDR2: DFQATT, SNEGSKA (reference sequence). V was clipped by 6 bases and J by 5 bases; unmatched bases: 12. The CDR3 protein is CSALGQGGPQTEAFF. The CDR3 DNA reads as TGCAGTGCCTTAGGACAGGGGGGGCCCCAGACTGAAGCTTTCTTT.

This sequence joins TRBV18 and TRBJ2-7, with a weak D call TRBD1 (5 bases). This CDR3 region has 15 residues. V was clipped by 0 bases and J by 7 bases, with 16 bases between them. Germline V gene sequence: CDR1 KGHSH, CDR2 LQKENI. The CDR3 protein is CASSPPSTGRVEQYF. The DNA of the CDR3 is TGTGCCAGCTCACCACCCTCTACAGGCAGGGTTGAGCAGTACTTC. Together with reference TRBV18 and TRBJ2-7, the CDR3 gives the full variable domain: NAGVMQNPRHLVRRRGQEARLRCSPMKGHSHVYWYRQLPEEGLKFMVYLQKENIIDESGMPKERFSAEFPKEGPSILRIQQVVRGDSAAYFCASSPPSTGRVEQYFGPGTRLTVT.

A single count supports this clonotype. The chain joins TRBV23-1 to TRBJ1-2, with a tentative D call TRBD1 (5 bases). TRBV23-1 is marked as an open reading frame, function uncertain. This CDR3 has 13 amino acids. V lost 4 bases to trimming and J lost 5 bases, with 11 bases between them. The CDR3 reads CASSRGISYGYTF. The DNA for the CDR3 is TGCGCCAGCAGTCGGGGGATTAGTTATGGCTACACCTTC.

The genes are TRBV20-1 and TRBJ2-2; 11 bases are shared with TRBD2. CDR3 length equals 15 residues. The V segment lost 1 base and the J segment 7 bases; nucleotides outside the gene matches: 5. Germline assignment: CDR1 DFQATT and CDR2 SNEGSKA (reference sequence). The CDR3 loop reads CSARGSGRASGELFF. The CDR3 region has the DNA TGCAGTGCTAGAGGTAGCGGGAGGGCCAGCGGGGAGCTGTTTTTT.

The chain joins TRBV7-2 to TRBJ1-1, with 7 bases matching TRBD1. CDR1 and CDR2 from the germline V gene are SGHTA and FQGNSA. The CDR3 extends over 15 amino acids. Trimming removed 4 bases from V and 0 bases from J; junction bases left unmatched: 5. For the CDR3, the DNA is TGTGCCAGCAGCTCACAGGGGACCATGAACACTGAAGCTTTCTTT. It yields the protein CASSSQGTMNTEAFF.

The V and J genes are TRBV19 and TRBJ1-2, with TRBD1 matching over 7 bases. The length of the CDR3 is 14 residues. With 6 bases clipped from V and 1 base from J, the junction kept 5 bases outside the gene matches. The germline CDR1 and CDR2 sequences are LNHDA and SQIVND (reference sequence). CDR3 amino acids: CASSGQAGNYGYTF. CDR3 sequence (DNA): TGTGCCAGTAGCGGACAGGCTGGTAACTATGGCTACACCTTC.

V and J are TRBV29-1 and TRBJ2-2; D unclear. The germline V gene encodes CDR1 SQVTM and CDR2 ANQGSEA. The V end lost 5 bases, the J end lost 7 bases, and 8 bases lay between the germline ends. There are 11 residues in the CDR3. The CDR3 spells CSVPWGGELFF. The CDR3 DNA reads TGCAGCGTTCCATGGGGCGGGGAGCTGTTTTTT.

V usage is TRBV20-1 and J usage is TRBJ2-7; 11 bases fit TRBD2. Germline assignment: CDR1 DFQATT and CDR2 SNEGSKA (reference sequence). The CDR3 is made up of 14 amino acids. V was clipped by 5 bases and J by 6 bases; unmatched bases: 9. The CDR3 sequence: CSAGRLAGKGEQYF. Here the CDR3 DNA reads TGCAGTGCTGGAAGACTAGCGGGAAAGGGCGAGCAGTACTTC.

The gene calls are TRBV4-2 and TRBJ1-4, with D tentatively TRBD1 (6 bases). CDR3 length equals 16 residues. Germline V CDR1 and CDR2: LGHNA, YNFKEQ. V shed 0 bases and J shed 6 bases, with 14 bases lying between them. The CDR3 reads CASSQEPGQRDEKLFF. The DNA for the CDR3 is TGTGCCAGCAGCCAAGAACCGGGACAAAGAGATGAAAAACTGTTTTTT.

This clonotype was seen only once. This chain uses TRBV5-1 with TRBJ2-1, with 8 positions matching TRBD1. This CDR3 comprises 15 residues. Losses at the gene ends were 4 bases for V and 7 bases for J; bases not matched to a gene: 10. Germline lookup yields CDR1 SGHRS and CDR2 YFSETQ. CDR3 bases: TGCGCCAGCAGCATCGGGACAGGCCAGGTGAATGAGCAGTTCTTC. Encoded protein: CASSIGTGQVNEQFF. The full variable domain, rest sourced from reference TRBV5-1 and TRBJ2-1, is KAGVTQTPRYLIKTRGQQVTLSCSPISGHRSVSWYQQTPGQGLQFLFEYFSETQRNKGNFPGRFSGRQFSNSRSEMNVSTLELGDSALYLCASSIGTGQVNEQFFGPGTRLTVL.

The chain carries TRBV29-1 and TRBJ1-2, with TRBD1 as a possible D gene (6 bases). Trimming took off 1 base at V and 4 bases at J, with 10 bases between the two ends. Per the germline V gene, CDR1 is SQVTM and CDR2 is ANQGSEA. The CDR3 runs 13 residues. DNA of the CDR3: TGCAGCGTTGAAGTGGGAGGGGGCTATGGCTACACCTTC. Translation gives CSVEVGGGYGYTF.

The chain joins TRBV7-9 to TRBJ1-3; no firm D call. The CDR3 consists of 16 residues. The germline V gene has CDR1 SEHNR and CDR2 FQNEAQ (reference sequence). V was clipped by 1 base and J by 0 bases, with 10 bases between them. The CDR3: CASSLGAVHSGNTIYF. CDR3 nucleotides: TGTGCCAGCAGCTTAGGGGCAGTCCACTCTGGAAACACCATATATTTT.

About this clonotype: The junction differs from germline at one of its ends, possibly a read error. The chain uses TRBV12-3 or TRBV12-4 and TRBJ2-7; D tentatively fits TRBD1 or TRBD2 (5 bases each). CDR3 length: 13 amino acids. The CDR3 sequence is CASSLLGPLDAHF. For the CDR3, the DNA is TGTGCCAGCAGTTTATTGGGACCACTCGATGCACACTTC.